Listed below are T cell receptor beta chains from one sample, sequenced in a study of blood T cell repertoires in COVID-19. Libraries were prepared by immunoSEQ multiplex PCR; TCRdb keeps only in-frame clonotypes and omits some of them. The data show roughly 110,000 clones, with 65% to 85% seen just once and roughly 1.4% held by the top ten. The material sequenced was peripheral blood. All receptors derive from a man between 45 and 60 years old with acute or convalescent COVID-19. Each CDR3 is given with its conserved first and last residue. The D gene is left open where the match is weak. Clone size is given for some rows only: seen once, a few or many times, or a class if the clone is expanded.

NA | TRBJ1-2 | TRBV11-2 | NA | CASSLDAGNYGYTF | TGTGCCAGCAGCTTAGATGCGGGGAACTATGGCTACACCTTC
NA | TRBJ2-7 | TRBV6-5 | NA | CASSLLGTPTYEQYF | TGTGCCAGCAGCCTTCTGGGGACACCAACCTACGAGCAGTACTTC
NA | TRBJ1-1 | TRBV3-1/TRBV3-2 | NA | CASSLKLLSTEAFF | TGTGCCAGCAGCCTAAAACTCCTGAGCACTGAAGCTTTCTTT
TRBD1 | TRBJ1-3 | TRBV29-1 | many | CSVEKGTDGNTIYF | TGCAGCGTTGAAAAGGGGACAGATGGAAACACCATATATTTT
TRBD2 | TRBJ2-2 | TRBV7-6 | NA | CASSLVVTSHTGELFF | TGTGCCAGCAGCTTAGTGGTGACTAGCCACACCGGGGAGCTGTTTTTT
TRBD2 | TRBJ2-3 | TRBV4-1 | NA | CASSQGLTSGGAGTDTQYF | TGCGCCAGCAGCCAAGGTCTGACTAGCGGGGGGGCGGGGACAGATACGCAGTATTTT
NA | TRBJ2-5 | TRBV5-1 | few | CASTIQGPQETQYF | TGCGCCAGCACGATCCAGGGGCCTCAAGAGACCCAGTACTTC
NA | TRBJ1-3 | TRBV29-1 | NA | CSVGQRNSGNTIYF | TGCAGCGTTGGACAGCGAAACTCTGGAAACACCATATATTTT
NA | TRBJ1-4 | TRBV4-1 | few | CASSQTQGEEKLFF | TGCGCCAGCAGCCAAACACAGGGCGAGGAAAAACTGTTTTTT
NA | TRBJ2-2 | TRBV6-5 | NA | CASSYEGTQNTGELFF | TGTGCCAGCAGTTACGAAGGGACACAGAACACCGGGGAGCTGTTTTTT
TRBD1 | TRBJ1-4 | TRBV5-3 | NA | CARSWRPRQGDEKLFF | TGTGCCAGAAGCTGGCGCCCGAGACAGGGTGATGAAAAACTGTTTTTT
TRBD1 | TRBJ2-2 | TRBV5-1 | NA | CASSAKQGADTGELFF | TGCGCCAGCTCCGCCAAACAGGGGGCTGACACCGGGGAGCTGTTTTTT
NA | TRBJ1-2 | TRBV12-3/TRBV12-4 | NA | CASSRQYGYTF | TGTGCCAGCAGTCGACAGTATGGCTACACCTTC
TRBD1 | TRBJ2-3 | TRBV19 | NA | CASSGTGHPSTDTQYF | TGTGCCAGTTCTGGGACAGGGCATCCGAGCACAGATACGCAGTATTTT
TRBD1 | TRBJ1-2 | TRBV29-1 | NA | CSVDGTGSDGYTF | TGCAGCGTTGATGGGACAGGATCGGACGGCTACACCTTC
NA | TRBJ1-2 | TRBV5-4 | NA | CASSRGENGYTF | TGTGCCAGCAGCCGTGGGGAGAATGGCTACACCTTC
NA | TRBJ2-2 | TRBV12-3/TRBV12-4 | once | CASSPTETGELFF | TGTGCCAGCAGTCCTACTGAAACCGGGGAGCTGTTTTTT
NA | TRBJ1-1 | TRBV10-3 | once | CAISEEHSREAFF | TGTGCCATCAGTGAGGAACATAGCCGTGAAGCTTTCTTT
TRBD1 | TRBJ1-1 | TRBV2 | NA | CASSAGGQQAFF | TGTGCCAGCAGCGCAGGGGGCCAGCAAGCTTTCTTT
TRBD1 | TRBJ2-1 | TRBV5-5 | NA | CASSRTGTYNEQFF | TGTGCCAGCAGCCGGACAGGGACCTACAATGAGCAGTTCTTC
NA | TRBJ1-4 | TRBV12-3/TRBV12-4 | NA | CASSTTGNEKLFF | TGTGCCAGCAGTACCACAGGGAACGAAAAACTGTTTTTT
NA | TRBJ2-3 | TRBV24-1 | NA | CATSAALRGGTDTQYF | TGTGCCACCAGTGCAGCTCTCCGGGGTGGGACAGATACGCAGTATTTT
NA | TRBJ2-6 | TRBV29-1 | NA | CSVEDSREDVTGANVLTF | TGCAGCGTTGAAGATAGCAGGGAAGACGTGACTGGGGCCAACGTCCTGACTTTC
TRBD2 | TRBJ2-3 | TRBV2 | NA | CASAGGGPRTDTQYF | TGTGCCAGCGCGGGCGGGGGACCTCGCACAGATACGCAGTATTTT
NA | TRBJ1-2 | TRBV4-1 | once | CASSRAENYGYTF | TGCGCCAGCAGCCGGGCAGAGAACTATGGCTACACCTTC
NA | TRBJ2-2 | TRBV5-4 | NA | CASSLEQVGTGELFF | TGTGCCAGCAGCTTGGAACAGGTGGGAACCGGGGAGCTGTTTTTT
TRBD2 | TRBJ2-5 | TRBV6-5 | NA | CASSYGLAGLETQYF | TGTGCCAGCAGTTACGGACTAGCGGGGTTGGAGACCCAGTACTTC
NA | TRBJ2-3 | TRBV11-2 | NA | CASSFGSGVRTDTQYF | TGTGCCAGCAGCTTTGGGAGTGGGGTTCGCACAGATACGCAGTATTTT
TRBD1 | TRBJ1-2 | TRBV27 | NA | CATRDRTNYGYTF | TGTGCCACCAGGGACAGGACTAACTATGGCTACACCTTC
NA | TRBJ1-3 | TRBV10-3 | NA | CAISDWGQHGNTIYF | TGTGCCATCAGTGATTGGGGGCAGCATGGAAACACCATATATTTT
NA | TRBJ1-5 | TRBV6-2/TRBV6-3 | NA | CASSYWGGSNQPQHF | TGTGCCAGCAGTTACTGGGGGGGAAGCAATCAGCCCCAGCATTTT
TRBD1 | TRBJ1-2 | TRBV11-2 | NA | CASSPDRVGYTF | TGTGCCAGCAGCCCCGACAGGGTTGGCTACACCTTC
TRBD1 | TRBJ2-5 | TRBV6-1 | NA | CASSEKDRGWETQYF | TGTGCCAGCAGTGAAAAGGACAGGGGTTGGGAGACCCAGTACTTC
NA | TRBJ2-5 | TRBV19 | once | CASSTDSGVVTQYF | TGTGCCAGTAGTACGGACAGCGGGGTTGTGACCCAGTACTTC
NA | TRBJ2-7 | TRBV28 | once | CASSSPPVYEQYF | TGTGCCAGCAGTTCTCCGCCGGTCTACGAGCAGTACTTC
TRBD2 | TRBJ2-7 | TRBV28 | few | CASSSPPGGSYEQYF | TGTGCCAGCAGTTCCCCACCGGGGGGGTCCTACGAGCAGTACTTC
NA | TRBJ1-5 | TRBV28 | few | CASSFRDSGQPQHF | TGTGCCAGCAGTTTCCGGGACTCCGGTCAGCCCCAGCATTTT
NA | TRBJ2-3 | TRBV9 | NA | CASSVVAGFGTDTQYF | TGTGCCAGCAGCGTAGTTGCGGGATTCGGCACAGATACGCAGTATTTT
NA | TRBJ2-5 | TRBV9 | NA | CASSGGAGARETQYF | TGTGCCAGCAGCGGAGGGGCGGGGGCTCGAGAGACCCAGTACTTC
TRBD1 | TRBJ1-3 | TRBV3-1/TRBV3-2 | many | CASSLPTGTGNTIYF | TGTGCCAGCAGCCTCCCGACAGGGACTGGAAACACCATATATTTT
NA | TRBJ2-3 | TRBV7-9 | few | CASSQYEGATDTQYF | TGTGCCAGCAGCCAATATGAGGGTGCCACAGATACGCAGTATTTT
TRBD1 | TRBJ1-2 | TRBV30 | NA | CAWSRRGTGYTF | TGTGCCTGGAGTCGCAGGGGGACTGGCTACACCTTC
TRBD1 | TRBJ1-2 | TRBV11-2 | NA | CASSPGTGLKGYTF | TGTGCCAGCAGCCCCGGGACAGGGTTAAAGGGCTACACCTTC
TRBD1 | TRBJ2-7 | TRBV28 | NA | CASSPSGGGTGTYEQYF | TGTGCCAGCAGTCCCTCCGGAGGAGGGACAGGGACCTACGAGCAGTACTTC
NA | TRBJ2-3 | TRBV11-1 | NA | CASTLGASTDTQYF | TGTGCCAGCACCCTGGGGGCTAGCACAGATACGCAGTATTTT
NA | TRBJ1-1 | TRBV30 | NA | CAWSDGNTEAFF | TGTGCCTGGAGTGACGGGAACACTGAAGCTTTCTTT
TRBD2 | TRBJ2-2 | TRBV5-1 | NA | CASELTGGTGELFF | TGCGCCAGCGAATTGACGGGGGGCACCGGGGAGCTGTTTTTT
NA | TRBJ1-2 | TRBV9 | NA | CASSHGESYGYTF | TGTGCCAGCAGCCACGGGGAAAGCTATGGCTACACCTTC
TRBD2 | TRBJ2-3 | TRBV5-1 | NA | CASSFGLAGETDTQYF | TGCGCCAGCAGCTTCGGACTAGCGGGGGAAACAGATACGCAGTATTTT
NA | TRBJ1-1 | TRBV12-5 | NA | CASGSTGPPEAFF | TGTGCTAGTGGATCTACAGGTCCTCCTGAAGCTTTCTTT
TRBD1 | TRBJ2-1 | TRBV6-5 | NA | CASSYRQGNNEQFF | TGTGCCAGCAGTTATCGACAGGGCAACAATGAGCAGTTCTTC
NA | TRBJ1-1 | TRBV5-1 | NA | CASSLLSDTEAFF | TGCGCCAGCAGCTTATTGTCGGACACTGAAGCTTTCTTT
TRBD1 | TRBJ1-1 | TRBV3-1/TRBV3-2 | once | CASNLKGAPEAFF | TGTGCCAGCAACCTAAAGGGGGCGCCTGAAGCTTTCTTT